These 21 T cell receptor beta chains were all obtained from the same sample, sequenced in a study of post-analysis software for immune sequencing data. The study's findings and limits: Patients carried roughly 5 TRBV segments more frequently than controls did, and TRBV5-6, TRBV5-1 and TRBV20-1 were among them.

Tagging with unique molecular identifiers was a feature of the TCR beta cDNA libraries. TCRdb processed the PCR reads anew with MiXCR; each CDR3 protein has one entry. The table lists about 770,000 distinct CDR3 sequences, about 45% of them singletons. These receptors' antigens are unknown. Source material: blood. Receptors originate from a girl aged 5-17 years with multiple sclerosis.

The rearrangement links TRBV7-9 to TRBJ2-7; D may match TRBD1 or TRBD2 (5 bases each). CDR3 size: 17 residues. The V end lost 5 bases, the J end lost 1 base, and 21 bases lay between the germline ends. CDR1 and CDR2 from the germline V gene are SEHNR and FQNEAQ (reference sequence). The CDR3 here is CASSAIVSGTLSYEQYF. Here the CDR3 DNA reads TGTGCCAGCAGCGCAATCGTGTCCGGGACGCTATCCTACGAGCAGTACTTC.

V usage is TRBV7-8 and J usage is TRBJ2-7; D is possibly TRBD1 (5 bases). The V end lost 2 bases, the J end lost 2 bases, and 10 bases lay between the germline ends. CDR3 size: 14 residues. CDR1 and CDR2 from the germline V gene are SGHVS and FQNEAQ. The CDR3 DNA follows: TGTGCCAGCAGCTTAAGACAGACCACCTACGAGCAGTACTTC. Its protein product is CASSLRQTTYEQYF.

The V and J genes are TRBV5-1 and TRBJ2-5; D unclear. The CDR3 spans 15 residues. V was clipped by 0 bases and J by 3 bases, with 12 bases between them. Germline values: CDR1 SGHRS, CDR2 YFSETQ. In nucleotides, the CDR3 is TGCGCCAGCAGCTTGGCCGGACGGAAAGAAGAGACCCAGTACTTC. Protein: CASSLAGRKEETQYF.

The J gene is TRBJ1-1, the V gene TRBV13; no definite D call. This CDR3 has 15 amino acids. Trimming removed 5 bases from V and 5 bases from J, with 18 bases in between. CDR1 is PRHDT, CDR2 FYEKMQ, per germline (reference sequence). This chain's CDR3 is CASSLAALGRTEAFF. The CDR3 region has the DNA TGTGCCAGCAGCCTCGCGGCTTTGGGTCGGACTGAAGCTTTCTTT. Drawing the rest from reference TRBV13 and TRBJ1-1, the complete variable domain is AAGVIQSPRHLIKEKRETATLKCYPIPRHDTVYWYQQGPGQDPQFLISFYEKMQSDKGSIPDRFSAQQFSDYHSELNMSSLELGDSALYFCASSLAALGRTEAFFGQGTRLTVV.

The chain recombines TRBV29-1 with TRBJ2-5, with D possibly matching TRBD2 (6 bases). The DNA matches TRBJ2-7 better at its end, which makes the J call doubtful. The CDR3 extends over 13 amino acids. The germline CDR1 and CDR2 sequences are SQVTM and ANQGSEA. The CDR3 DNA reads as TGCAGCGTCAGCTGGACTACTGGGCACGAGCAGTACTTC. Its protein is CSVSWTTGHEQYF.

The CDR3 protein is CASSLGPSLSGYEQFF. CDR3 sequence (DNA): TGTGCCAGCAGCTTAGGGCCCAGTTTATCTGGATACGAGCAGTTCTTC. The chain links TRBV7-2 to TRBJ2-1; D call uncertain. V was pared by 1 base and J by 10 bases, with 20 bases between. Germline V gene sequence: CDR1 SGHTA, CDR2 FQGNSA. The CDR3 spans 16 residues.

J is TRBJ2-3 and V is TRBV20-1; maybe TRBD2 (6 bases). Germline V gives CDR1 DFQATT, CDR2 SNEGSKA (reference sequence). The CDR3 totals 14 residues. V was clipped by 5 bases and J by 1 base, with 13 bases between them. For the CDR3, the DNA is TGCAGTGCTGCCCTAGCGTGGGGCACAGATACGCAGTATTTT. It yields the protein CSAALAWGTDTQYF.

CDR3 sequence (DNA): TGTGCCAGCAGCCTAAGCGGGACCCTCTCCTACGAGCAGTACTTC. It yields the protein CASSLSGTLSYEQYF. J is TRBJ2-7 and V is TRBV12-3 or TRBV12-4, with 7 positions matching TRBD2. V dropped 6 bases and J dropped 0; count of bases not matched to a gene: 8. This CDR3 region has 15 residues.

The V and J genes are TRBV4-2 and TRBJ1-4; D perhaps matches TRBD1 (5 bases). The CDR3 is 16 amino acids. Germline-derived CDR1 and CDR2 are LGHNA and YNFKEQ. Trimming left V 1 base short and J 5 bases short, with 14 bases between. The CDR3: CASSQVVNRINEKLFF. CDR3 in DNA: TGTGCCAGCAGCCAAGTTGTAAACAGGATAAATGAAAAACTGTTTTTT.

The chain is built from TRBV28 and TRBJ2-5, with D possibly being TRBD2 (5 bases). The DNA matches TRBJ2-7 better at its end, which makes the J call doubtful. The CDR3 runs 16 residues. The V gene's germline CDR1 is MDHEN and CDR2 SYDVKM. CDR3 bases: TGTGCCAGCAGTTTGGTTGCGGGCGGCCCCATCTACGAGCAGTACTTC. This encodes CASSLVAGGPIYEQYF.

The sample holds one count of this clonotype. The rearrangement joins TRBV6-1 to TRBJ2-5, with 14 bases aligning to TRBD2. The germline CDR1 and CDR2 sequences are MNHNS and SASEGT. The CDR3 length is 15 residues. Trimming cost V 5 bases and J 6 bases; bases outside gene matches: 5. CDR3 in amino acids: CASSLTSGRGQTQYF. The CDR3 coding sequence is TGTGCCAGCAGTTTGACTAGCGGGAGGGGGCAGACCCAGTACTTC.

Note on this clonotype: One end of the junction fails to match germline, which may point to a read error. The chain uses TRBV2 and TRBJ2-7, with 7 positions matching TRBD2. CDR1 and CDR2 from the germline V gene are SNHLY and FYNNEI. CDR3 length equals 16 residues. CDR3: CGSIRGDGGNPHEQYF. For the CDR3, the DNA is TGTGGCAGCATCAGAGGGGACGGGGGGAATCCCCACGAGCAGTACTTC. Looking up the rest from reference TRBV2 and TRBJ2-7 gives the full variable domain: EPEVTQTPSHQVTQMGQEVILRCVPISNHLYFYWYRQILGQKVEFLVSFYNNEISEKSEIFDDQFSVERPDGSNFTLKIRSTKLEDSAMYFCGSIRGDGGNPHEQYFGPGTRLTVT.

The chain carries TRBV28 and TRBJ2-1; 9 bases align to TRBD2. Germline V gene lookup returns CDR1 MDHEN and CDR2 SYDVKM. V gave up 4 bases and J gave up 9 bases; unmatched junction bases: 16. This CDR3 comprises 17 residues. In nucleotides, the CDR3 is TGTGCCAGCAGTTCCCCAGGAGGGGGCGGGAGGGCAGTTGAGCAGTTCTTC. As protein: CASSSPGGGGRAVEQFF. Using reference TRBV28 and TRBJ2-1 for the parts outside the CDR3, the full variable domain is DVKVTQSSRYLVKRTGEKVFLECVQDMDHENMFWYRQDPGLGLRLIYFSYDVKMKEKGDIPEGYSVSREKKERFSLILESASTNQTSMYLCASSSPGGGGRAVEQFFGPGTRLTVL.

The rearrangement links TRBV6-5 to TRBJ1-4; 9 positions agree with TRBD1. The CDR3 consists of 15 residues. J was trimmed by 7 bases and V by 4 bases; bases with no gene match: 7. CDR1 and CDR2 from the germline V gene are MNHEY and SVGAGI. CDR3 in amino acids: CASSSSGTGFEKLFF. DNA of the CDR3: TGTGCCAGCAGTTCTTCCGGGACAGGGTTTGAAAAACTGTTTTTT.

A few counts support this clonotype. The rearrangement joins TRBV20-1 to TRBJ2-1, with TRBD2 identical over 15 bases. Germline values: CDR1 DFQATT, CDR2 SNEGSKA (reference sequence). Trimming cost V 7 bases and J 7 bases; bases outside gene matches: 14. CDR3 length: 17 amino acids. The CDR3: CSVGTSGRTFLGNEQFF. The CDR3 nucleotides are TGCAGTGTAGGGACTAGCGGGAGGACCTTTCTGGGGAATGAGCAGTTCTTC.

This clonotype was detected only a few times. The gene calls are TRBV6-5 and TRBJ2-7; 7 bases are a match to TRBD1. V was clipped by 2 bases and J by 5 bases; unmatched bases: 12. The CDR3 extends over 16 amino acids. Germline V CDR1 and CDR2: MNHEY, SVGAGI. In DNA form, the CDR3 reads TGTGCCAGCAGTTACCTTCTTCCGACAGGGTTCAACGAGCAGTACTTC. It codes for CASSYLLPTGFNEQYF.

Only a few counts were recorded for this clonotype. This sequence joins TRBV7-3 and TRBJ1-2; 9 nucleotides match TRBD1. V shed 2 bases and J 8 bases; nucleotides not matched to a gene: 9. This CDR3 comprises 15 residues. Germline CDR1 is SGHTA and CDR2 is FQGTGA. The CDR3, as DNA: TGTGCCAGCAGCTTAGCTGGACAGGGGACAGGCGGCTACACCTTC. Translating it yields CASSLAGQGTGGYTF.

This clonotype has only a few counts. The rearrangement joins TRBV20-1 to TRBJ2-4; a weak D match, TRBD1 (5 bases). The J call may be wrong; the DNA end is better matched by TRBJ2-7. The germline gives CDR1 DFQATT, CDR2 SNEGSKA (reference sequence). The CDR3 has 14 amino acids. CDR3 loop: CSASWVDRYYEQYF. CDR3 sequence (DNA): TGCAGTGCTAGTTGGGTCGACAGATACTACGAGCAGTACTTC.

The chain combines TRBV27 with TRBJ2-5; 8 bases agree with TRBD1. With V trimmed by 6 bases and J by 4 bases, 16 bases remained unmatched. CDR1 is MNHEY, CDR2 SMNVEV, per germline (reference sequence). The CDR3 is 17 residues long. CDR3 sequence: CASRAKGPDRVVETQYF. The CDR3 DNA sequence: TGTGCCAGCAGGGCAAAGGGTCCGGACAGGGTGGTAGAGACCCAGTACTTC.

Only a few counts were recorded for this clonotype. The chain links TRBV20-1 to TRBJ2-7; D possibly corresponds to TRBD1 (7 bases). This CDR3 region has 13 residues. CDR1 DFQATT and CDR2 SNEGSKA come from the germline V gene (reference sequence). CDR3 coding DNA: TGCAGCTGTGCAGGGGGGCCCTCCTACGAGCAGTACTTC. Its translation: CSCAGGPSYEQYF.

CDR3 DNA: TGTGCCAGCAGCTTAGCGGGGGATTACTACGAGCAGTACTTC. It is translated as CASSLAGDYYEQYF. The chain recombines TRBV7-9 with TRBJ2-7, with D tentatively TRBD1 or TRBD2 (5 bases each). The CDR3 has 14 residues. Germline V lookup: CDR1 SEHNR, CDR2 FQNEAQ (reference sequence). V lost 0 bases and J 3 bases, leaving 9 bases between the germline ends. Full variable domain (remainder filled in from reference TRBV7-9 and TRBJ2-7): DTGVSQNPRHKITKRGQNVTFRCDPISEHNRLYWYRQTLGQGPEFLTYFQNEAQLEKSRLLSDRFSAERPKGSFSTLEIQRTEQGDSAMYLCASSLAGDYYEQYFGPGTRLTVT.